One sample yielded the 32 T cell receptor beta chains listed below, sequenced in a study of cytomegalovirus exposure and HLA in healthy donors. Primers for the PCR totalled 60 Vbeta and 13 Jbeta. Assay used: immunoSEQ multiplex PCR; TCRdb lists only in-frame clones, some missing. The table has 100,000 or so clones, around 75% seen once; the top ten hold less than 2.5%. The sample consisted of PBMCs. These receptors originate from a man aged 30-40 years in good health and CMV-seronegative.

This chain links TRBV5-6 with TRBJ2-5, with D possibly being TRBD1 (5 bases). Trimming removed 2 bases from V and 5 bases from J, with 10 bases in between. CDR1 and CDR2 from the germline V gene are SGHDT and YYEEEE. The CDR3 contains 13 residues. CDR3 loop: CASSLPGPETQYF. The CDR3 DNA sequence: TGTGCCAGCAGCTTACCAGGGCCCGAGACCCAGTACTTC.

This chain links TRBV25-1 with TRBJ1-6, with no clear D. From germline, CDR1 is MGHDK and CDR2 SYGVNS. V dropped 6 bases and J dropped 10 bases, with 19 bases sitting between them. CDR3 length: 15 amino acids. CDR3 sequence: CASRGWAGDSSPLHF. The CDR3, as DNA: TGTGCCAGCAGAGGGTGGGCGGGAGATAGCTCACCCCTCCACTTT.

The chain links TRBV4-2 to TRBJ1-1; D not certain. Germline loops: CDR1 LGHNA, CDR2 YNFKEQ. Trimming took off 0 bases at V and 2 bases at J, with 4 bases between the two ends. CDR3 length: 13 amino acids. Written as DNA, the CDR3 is TGTGCCAGCAGCCAAGAATCTAACACTGAAGCTTTCTTT. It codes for CASSQESNTEAFF.

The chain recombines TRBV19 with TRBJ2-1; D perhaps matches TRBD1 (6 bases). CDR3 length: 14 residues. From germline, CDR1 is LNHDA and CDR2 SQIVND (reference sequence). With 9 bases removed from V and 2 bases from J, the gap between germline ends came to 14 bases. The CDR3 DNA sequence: TGTGCCAGAGGGGGTTTGCAGGCCTACAATGAGCAGTTCTTC. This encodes CARGGLQAYNEQFF.

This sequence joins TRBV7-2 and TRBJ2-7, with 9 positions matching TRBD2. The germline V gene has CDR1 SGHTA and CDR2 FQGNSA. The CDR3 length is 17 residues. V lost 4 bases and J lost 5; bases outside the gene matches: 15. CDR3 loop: CASSSRTSGLNSHEQYF. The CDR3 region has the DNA TGTGCCAGCAGCTCTAGAACTAGCGGGTTAAATTCCCACGAGCAGTACTTC.

This CDR3 reads CASSLGGTNTGELFF. The DNA of the CDR3 is TGCGCCAGCAGCTTGGGCGGCACGAACACCGGGGAGCTGTTTTTT. V usage is TRBV5-1 and J usage is TRBJ2-2; no clear D gene. V lost 0 bases, J lost 0 bases, and 6 bases lay in between. The CDR3 is made up of 15 amino acids. Per germline, CDR1 SGHRS and CDR2 YFSETQ.

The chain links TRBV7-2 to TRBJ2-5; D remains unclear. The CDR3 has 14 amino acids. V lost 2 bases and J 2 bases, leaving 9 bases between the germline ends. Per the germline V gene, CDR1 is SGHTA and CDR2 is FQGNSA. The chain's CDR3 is CASSLNRVQETQYF. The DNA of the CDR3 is TGTGCCAGCAGCTTAAATAGAGTACAAGAGACCCAGTACTTC.

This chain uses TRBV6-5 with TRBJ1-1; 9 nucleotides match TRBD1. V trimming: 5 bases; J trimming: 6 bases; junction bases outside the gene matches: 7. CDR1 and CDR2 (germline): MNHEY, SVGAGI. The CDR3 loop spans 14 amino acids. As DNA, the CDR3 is TGTGCCAGCAGTCCCTTGGACAGGGGACCTGAAGCTTTCTTT. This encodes CASSPLDRGPEAFF.

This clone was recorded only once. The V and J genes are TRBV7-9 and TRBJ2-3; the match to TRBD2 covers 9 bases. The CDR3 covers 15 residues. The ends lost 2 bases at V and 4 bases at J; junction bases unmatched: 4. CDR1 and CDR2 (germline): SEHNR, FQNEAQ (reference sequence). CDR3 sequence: CASSLYSGSADTQYF. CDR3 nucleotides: TGTGCCAGCAGCTTATATAGCGGGAGTGCAGATACGCAGTATTTT.

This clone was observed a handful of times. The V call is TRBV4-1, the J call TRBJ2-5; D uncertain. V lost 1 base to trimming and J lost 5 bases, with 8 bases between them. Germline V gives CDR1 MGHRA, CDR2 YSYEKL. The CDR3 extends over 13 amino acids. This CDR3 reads CASSQGGTETQYF. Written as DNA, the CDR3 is TGCGCCAGCAGCCAAGGTGGCACGGAGACCCAGTACTTC.

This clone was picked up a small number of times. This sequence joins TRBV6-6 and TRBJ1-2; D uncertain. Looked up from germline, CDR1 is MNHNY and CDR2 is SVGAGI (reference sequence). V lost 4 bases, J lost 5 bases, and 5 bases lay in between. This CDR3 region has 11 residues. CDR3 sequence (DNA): TGTGCCAGCAGTTGGGCGTATGGCTACACCTTC. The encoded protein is CASSWAYGYTF.

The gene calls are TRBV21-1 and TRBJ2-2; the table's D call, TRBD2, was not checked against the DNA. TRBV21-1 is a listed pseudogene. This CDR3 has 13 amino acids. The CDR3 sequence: CASSSRGTGELFF. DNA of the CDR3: TGTGCCAGCAGCTCCCGGGGCACCGGGGAGCTGTTTTTT.

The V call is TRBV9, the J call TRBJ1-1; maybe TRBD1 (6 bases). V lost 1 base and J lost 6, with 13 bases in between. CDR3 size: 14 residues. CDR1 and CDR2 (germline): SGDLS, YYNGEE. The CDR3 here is CASSVRGQGSEAFF. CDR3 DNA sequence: TGTGCCAGCAGCGTACGGGGCCAGGGGTCTGAAGCTTTCTTT. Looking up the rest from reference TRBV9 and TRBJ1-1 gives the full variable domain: DSGVTQTPKHLITATGQRVTLRCSPRSGDLSVYWYQQSLDQGLQFLIQYYNGEERAKGNILERFSAQQFPDLHSELNLSSLELGDSALYFCASSVRGQGSEAFFGQGTRLTVV.

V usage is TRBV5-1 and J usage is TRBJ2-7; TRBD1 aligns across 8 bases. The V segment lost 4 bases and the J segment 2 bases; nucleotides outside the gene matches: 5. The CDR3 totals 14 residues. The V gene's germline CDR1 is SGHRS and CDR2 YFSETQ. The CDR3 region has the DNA TGCGCCAGCAGCATGCGACAGGGGACCTACGAGCAGTACTTC. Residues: CASSMRQGTYEQYF. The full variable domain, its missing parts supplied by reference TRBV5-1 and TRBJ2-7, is KAGVTQTPRYLIKTRGQQVTLSCSPISGHRSVSWYQQTPGQGLQFLFEYFSETQRNKGNFPGRFSGRQFSNSRSEMNVSTLELGDSALYLCASSMRQGTYEQYFGPGTRLTVT.

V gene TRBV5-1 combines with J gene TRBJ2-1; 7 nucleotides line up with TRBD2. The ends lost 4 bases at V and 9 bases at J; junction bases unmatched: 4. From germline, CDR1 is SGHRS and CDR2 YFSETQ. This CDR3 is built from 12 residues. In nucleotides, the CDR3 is TGCGCCAGCAGCCCCCCGGGGGGTGAGCAGTTCTTC. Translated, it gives CASSPPGGEQFF.

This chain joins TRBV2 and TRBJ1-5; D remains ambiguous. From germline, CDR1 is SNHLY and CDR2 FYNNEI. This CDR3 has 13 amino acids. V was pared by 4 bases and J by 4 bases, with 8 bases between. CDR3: CASSVTENQPQHF. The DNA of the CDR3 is TGTGCCAGCAGTGTTACGGAGAATCAGCCCCAGCATTTT.

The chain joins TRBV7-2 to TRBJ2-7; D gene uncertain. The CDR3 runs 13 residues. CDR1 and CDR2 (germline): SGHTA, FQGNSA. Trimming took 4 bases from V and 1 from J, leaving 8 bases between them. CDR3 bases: TGTGCCAGCAGCTCCGCACTTTCCTACGAGCAGTACTTC. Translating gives CASSSALSYEQYF.

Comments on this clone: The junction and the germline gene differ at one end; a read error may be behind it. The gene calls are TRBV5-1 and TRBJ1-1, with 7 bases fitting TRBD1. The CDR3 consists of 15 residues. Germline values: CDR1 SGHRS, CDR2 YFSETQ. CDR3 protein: CASSSAGTVNSEAFF. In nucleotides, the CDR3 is TGCGCCAGCAGCTCCGCCGGGACAGTTAACAGTGAAGCTTTCTTT. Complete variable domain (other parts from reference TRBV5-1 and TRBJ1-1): KAGVTQTPRYLIKTRGQQVTLSCSPISGHRSVSWYQQTPGQGLQFLFEYFSETQRNKGNFPGRFSGRQFSNSRSEMNVSTLELGDSALYLCASSSAGTVNSEAFFGQGTRLTVV.

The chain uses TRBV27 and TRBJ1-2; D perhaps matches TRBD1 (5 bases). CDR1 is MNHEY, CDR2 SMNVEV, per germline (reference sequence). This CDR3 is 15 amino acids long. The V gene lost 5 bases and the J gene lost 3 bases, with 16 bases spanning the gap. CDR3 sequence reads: CASSPWLSGDYGYTF. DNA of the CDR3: TGTGCCAGCAGTCCATGGTTGTCGGGGGACTATGGCTACACCTTC.

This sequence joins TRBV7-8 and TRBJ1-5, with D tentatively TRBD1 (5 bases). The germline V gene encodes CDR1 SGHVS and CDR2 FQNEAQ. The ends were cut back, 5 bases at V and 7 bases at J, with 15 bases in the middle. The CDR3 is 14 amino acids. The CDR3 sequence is CASSHRQGDQPQHF. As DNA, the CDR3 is TGTGCCAGCAGCCACCGGCAGGGCGACCAGCCCCAGCATTTT. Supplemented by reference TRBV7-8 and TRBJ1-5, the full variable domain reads GAGVSQSPRYKVAKRGQDVALRCDPISGHVSLFWYQQALGQGPEFLTYFQNEAQLDKSGLPSDRFFAERPEGSVSTLKIQRTQQEDSAVYLCASSHRQGDQPQHFGDGTRLSIL.

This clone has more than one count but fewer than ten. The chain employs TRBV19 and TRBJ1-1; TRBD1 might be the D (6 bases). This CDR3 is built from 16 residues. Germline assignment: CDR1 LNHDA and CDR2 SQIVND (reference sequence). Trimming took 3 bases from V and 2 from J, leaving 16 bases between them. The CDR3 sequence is CASSISKSRGNTEAFF. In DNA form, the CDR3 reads TGTGCCAGTAGTATCTCGAAGTCCAGGGGAAACACTGAAGCTTTCTTT.

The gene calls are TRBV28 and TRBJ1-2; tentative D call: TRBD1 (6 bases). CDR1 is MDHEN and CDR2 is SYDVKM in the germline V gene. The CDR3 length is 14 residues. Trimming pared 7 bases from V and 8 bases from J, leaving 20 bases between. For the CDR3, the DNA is TGTGCCAGCAAACAGGGAGAGTCGCAATTCGGCTACACCTTC. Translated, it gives CASKQGESQFGYTF.

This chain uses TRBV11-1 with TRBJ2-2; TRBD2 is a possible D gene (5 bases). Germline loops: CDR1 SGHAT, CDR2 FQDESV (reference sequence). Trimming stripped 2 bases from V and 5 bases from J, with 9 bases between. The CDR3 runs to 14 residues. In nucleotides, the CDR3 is TGTGCCAGCAGCTTACTCCGGGGTACCGGGGAGCTGTTTTTT. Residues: CASSLLRGTGELFF.

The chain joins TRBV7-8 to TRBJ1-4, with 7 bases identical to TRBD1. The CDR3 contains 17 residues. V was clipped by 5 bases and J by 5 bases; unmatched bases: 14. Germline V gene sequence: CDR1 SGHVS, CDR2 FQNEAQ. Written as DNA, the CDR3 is TGTGCCAGCAGCCGCCGCCGTGTGGGACAGACAAATGAAAAACTGTTTTTT. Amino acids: CASSRRRVGQTNEKLFF. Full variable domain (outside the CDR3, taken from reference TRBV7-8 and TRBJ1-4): GAGVSQSPRYKVAKRGQDVALRCDPISGHVSLFWYQQALGQGPEFLTYFQNEAQLDKSGLPSDRFFAERPEGSVSTLKIQRTQQEDSAVYLCASSRRRVGQTNEKLFFGSGTQLSVL.

CDR3 amino acids: CASSAWGETGELFF. CDR3 sequence (DNA): TGTGCCAGCAGTGCCTGGGGGGAAACCGGGGAGCTGTTTTTT. This chain joins TRBV6-4 and TRBJ2-2; perhaps TRBD2 as D (6 bases). This CDR3 has 14 amino acids. Germline V CDR1 and CDR2: MRHNA, SNTAGT. V was shortened by 4 bases and J by 5 bases, with 11 bases between the two germline ends.

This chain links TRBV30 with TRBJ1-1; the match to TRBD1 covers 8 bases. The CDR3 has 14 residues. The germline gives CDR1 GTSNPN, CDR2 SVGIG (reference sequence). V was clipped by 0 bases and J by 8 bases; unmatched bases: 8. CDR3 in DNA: TGTGCCTGGAGTGTACTAGACAGGGGAGCCGAAGCTTTCTTT. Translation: CAWSVLDRGAEAFF. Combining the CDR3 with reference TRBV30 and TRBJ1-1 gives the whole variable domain SQTIHQWPATLVQPVGSPLSLECTVEGTSNPNLYWYRQAAGRGLQLLFYSVGIGQISSEVPQNLSASRPQDRQFILSSKKLLLSDSGFYLCAWSVLDRGAEAFFGQGTRLTVV.

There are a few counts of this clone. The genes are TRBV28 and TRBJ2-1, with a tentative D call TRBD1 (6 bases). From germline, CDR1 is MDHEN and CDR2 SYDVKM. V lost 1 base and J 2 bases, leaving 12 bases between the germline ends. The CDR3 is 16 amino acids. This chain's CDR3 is CASSLYYRAPYNEQFF. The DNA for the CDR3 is TGTGCCAGCAGTTTATACTACAGGGCCCCCTACAATGAGCAGTTCTTC. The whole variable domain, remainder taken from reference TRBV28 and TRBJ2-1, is DVKVTQSSRYLVKRTGEKVFLECVQDMDHENMFWYRQDPGLGLRLIYFSYDVKMKEKGDIPEGYSVSREKKERFSLILESASTNQTSMYLCASSLYYRAPYNEQFFGPGTRLTVL.

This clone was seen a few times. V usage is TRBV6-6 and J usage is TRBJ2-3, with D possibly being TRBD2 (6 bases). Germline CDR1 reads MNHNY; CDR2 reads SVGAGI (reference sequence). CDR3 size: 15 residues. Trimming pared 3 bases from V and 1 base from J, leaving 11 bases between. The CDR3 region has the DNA TGTGCCAGCAGTTATGGCGGGGCCCGCACAGATACGCAGTATTTT. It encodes CASSYGGARTDTQYF.

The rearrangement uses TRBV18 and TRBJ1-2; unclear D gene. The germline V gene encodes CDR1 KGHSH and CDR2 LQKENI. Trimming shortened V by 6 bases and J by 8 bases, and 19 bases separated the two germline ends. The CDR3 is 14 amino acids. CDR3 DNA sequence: TGTGCCAGCTCTCCATGGGAGGAGGCGAAGGGCTACACCTTC. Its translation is CASSPWEEAKGYTF.

CDR3 amino acids: CASSPHTPGGQGNIQYF. As DNA, the CDR3 is TGTGCCAGCAGCCCCCATACCCCCGGGGGACAGGGGAACATTCAGTACTTC. V is TRBV7-8 and J is TRBJ2-4; 10 bases line up with TRBD1. CDR3 length: 17 amino acids. CDR1 and CDR2 (germline): SGHVS, FQNEAQ. The V segment lost 5 bases and the J segment 7 bases; nucleotides outside the gene matches: 14. The full variable domain, completed using reference TRBV7-8 and TRBJ2-4, is GAGVSQSPRYKVAKRGQDVALRCDPISGHVSLFWYQQALGQGPEFLTYFQNEAQLDKSGLPSDRFFAERPEGSVSTLKIQRTQQEDSAVYLCASSPHTPGGQGNIQYFGAGTRLSVL.

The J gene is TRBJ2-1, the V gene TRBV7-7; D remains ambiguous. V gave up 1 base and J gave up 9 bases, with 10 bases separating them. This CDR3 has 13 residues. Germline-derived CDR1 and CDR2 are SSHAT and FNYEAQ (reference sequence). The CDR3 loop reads CASSLGLRSEQFF. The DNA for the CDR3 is TGTGCCAGCAGCTTAGGATTGAGGTCTGAGCAGTTCTTC.

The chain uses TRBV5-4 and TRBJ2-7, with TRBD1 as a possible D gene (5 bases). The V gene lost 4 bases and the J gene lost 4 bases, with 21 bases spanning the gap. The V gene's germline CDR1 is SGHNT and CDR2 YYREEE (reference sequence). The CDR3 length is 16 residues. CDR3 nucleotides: TGTGCCAGCAGCGGGGCCGGGCCATTCCCCACTTACGAGCAGTACTTC. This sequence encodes CASSGAGPFPTYEQYF.